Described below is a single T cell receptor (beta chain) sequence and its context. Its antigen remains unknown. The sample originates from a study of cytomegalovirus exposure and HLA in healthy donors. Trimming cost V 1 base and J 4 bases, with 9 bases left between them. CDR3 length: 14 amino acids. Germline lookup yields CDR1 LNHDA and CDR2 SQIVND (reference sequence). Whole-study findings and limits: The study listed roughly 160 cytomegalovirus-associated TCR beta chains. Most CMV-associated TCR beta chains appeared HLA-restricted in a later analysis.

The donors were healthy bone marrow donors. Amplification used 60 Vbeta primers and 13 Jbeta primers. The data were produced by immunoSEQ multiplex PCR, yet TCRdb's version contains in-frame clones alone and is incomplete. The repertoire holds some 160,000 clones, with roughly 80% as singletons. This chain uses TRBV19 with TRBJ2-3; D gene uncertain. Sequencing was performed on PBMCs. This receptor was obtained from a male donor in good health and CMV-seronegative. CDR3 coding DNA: TGTGCCAGTAGTATAGCACAGTTTTCAGATACGCAGTATTTT. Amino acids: CASSIAQFSDTQYF. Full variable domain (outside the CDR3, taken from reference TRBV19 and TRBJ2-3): DGGITQSPKYLFRKEGQNVTLSCEQNLNHDAMYWYRQDPGQGLRLIYYSQIVNDFQKGDIAEGYSVSREKKESFPLTVTSAQKNPTAFYLCASSIAQFSDTQYFGPGTRLTVL.